This T cell receptor (beta chain) stems from a study of blood T cells in healthy people across ages. Study-wide results and limits: Per million T cells, TCR beta diversity dropped roughly linearly as age increased.

In each sample, at least 7 million PBMCs were isolated. Samples each had at least 6 micrograms of total RNA extracted. Alongside a J-beta primer mix, a sample-barcoded 5' primer served in a second PCR lasting roughly 7 to 11 cycles. TCRdb re-analysed the 5' RACE reads in MiXCR, keeping a single row per CDR3 protein. The table records about 970,000 distinct CDR3 sequences, roughly 51% of them present only once. Germline CDR1 reads SGHTA; CDR2 reads FQGNSA. The CDR3 sequence is 15 residues long. V lost 1 base, J lost 9 bases, and 3 bases stayed unmatched. A few counts support this clonotype. No antigen is known for it.

Sequencing was carried out using blood. The chain recombines TRBV7-2 with TRBJ2-1, with 13 bases matching TRBD2. This clonotype was sampled from a woman aged 60-75 years in good health. The CDR3 loop reads CASSLDGLAGAEQFF. As DNA, the CDR3 is TGTGCCAGCAGCTTAGATGGACTAGCGGGAGCTGAGCAGTTCTTC.